Presented here are 32 T cell receptor beta chains from one specimen sequenced in a study of CD8+ T cells in alopecia areata. Treatment given: oral pan-JAK inhibitor, 5-10 mg twice daily. RNA extraction and reverse transcription yielded cDNA as sequencing template. The repertoire was sequenced with immunoSEQ multiplex PCR; TCRdb's copy has only in-frame clones and lacks some. In the table there are 95,000 to 100,000 clones, roughly 56% of which are singletons. The material sequenced was CD8+ T cells sorted from blood, taken between weeks 55 and 65, from a patient treated with tofacitinib. The receptors come from a human donor with alopecia areata.

The chain carries TRBV5-1 and TRBJ1-1, with a tentative D call TRBD1 (5 bases). The germline V gene has CDR1 SGHRS and CDR2 YFSETQ. The ends were cut back, 2 bases at V and 3 bases at J, with 17 bases in the middle. There are 16 residues in the CDR3. The CDR3 sequence is CASSFLRVGADTEAFF. The CDR3 coding sequence is TGCGCCAGCAGCTTCCTCCGGGTAGGGGCGGACACTGAAGCTTTCTTT.

This chain connects TRBV19 to TRBJ1-2; no clear D gene. The CDR3 length is 13 residues. The germline V gene has CDR1 LNHDA and CDR2 SQIVND (reference sequence). Trimming cost V 1 base and J 4 bases, with 7 bases left between them. DNA of the CDR3: TGTGCCAGTAGTATAGGCAGGACCTATGGCTACACCTTC. Translation gives CASSIGRTYGYTF.

The V gene is TRBV7-2, the J gene TRBJ1-6; TRBD1 matches 10 bases. This CDR3 has 17 residues. Trimming removed 2 bases from V and 10 bases from J; junction bases left unmatched: 11. Germline V gives CDR1 SGHTA, CDR2 FQGNSA. The CDR3 loop is CASSLHDWTGGGSPLHF. CDR3 DNA sequence: TGTGCCAGCAGCTTACACGACTGGACAGGGGGTGGCTCACCCCTCCACTTT.

This rearrangement joins TRBV6-1 to TRBJ2-2, with TRBD1 as a possible D gene (5 bases). Germline CDR1 and CDR2: MNHNS and SASEGT. The CDR3 contains 11 residues. CDR3 protein: CAAGITGELFF. CDR3 sequence (DNA): TGTGCAGCAGGGATCACCGGGGAGCTGTTTTTT.

This chain links TRBV7-8 with TRBJ1-1, with D unclear. V lost 1 base and J lost 7, with 7 bases in between. From germline, CDR1 is SGHVS and CDR2 FQNEAQ. The CDR3 has 12 residues. The CDR3 protein is CASSLVKGEAFF. The CDR3 DNA sequence: TGTGCCAGCAGCTTAGTAAAGGGTGAAGCTTTCTTT.

The rearrangement uses TRBV2 and TRBJ2-3; a weak D match, TRBD2 (5 bases). The CDR3 loop spans 15 amino acids. Trimming removed 6 bases at V and 0 bases at J, with 13 bases between. Germline V gene lookup returns CDR1 SNHLY and CDR2 FYNNEI. CDR3 region: CASRSDYSSTDTQYF. The CDR3 nucleotides are TGTGCCAGCAGATCCGACTACTCTAGCACAGATACGCAGTATTTT.

The gene calls are TRBV5-1 and TRBJ2-7; no definite D call. Germline CDR1 is SGHRS and CDR2 is YFSETQ. Trimming removed 0 bases at V and 4 bases at J, with 8 bases between. The CDR3 length is 13 residues. In nucleotides, the CDR3 is TGCGCCAGCAGCTTGGCCCAGGAGTACGAGCAGTACTTC. Translation gives CASSLAQEYEQYF.

The V gene is TRBV9, the J gene TRBJ2-3, with D possibly being TRBD2 (7 bases). CDR3 length equals 16 residues. Trimming cost V 0 bases and J 5 bases, with 16 bases left between them. CDR1 SGDLS and CDR2 YYNGEE come from the germline V gene. In DNA form, the CDR3 reads TGTGCCAGCAGCGTAGGAAGGGGGGGCCAGAAAGATACGCAGTATTTT. Its translation is CASSVGRGGQKDTQYF.

V gene TRBV5-1 combines with J gene TRBJ2-7; TRBD1 agrees at 7 bases. There are 15 residues in the CDR3. With V trimmed by 3 bases and J by 3 bases, 9 bases remained unmatched. Germline loops: CDR1 SGHRS, CDR2 YFSETQ. CDR3 nucleotide sequence: TGCGCCAGCAGCTCCTCGACAGGGATAATCTACGAGCAGTACTTC. Protein sequence: CASSSSTGIIYEQYF. Variable domain in full (rest from reference TRBV5-1 and TRBJ2-7): KAGVTQTPRYLIKTRGQQVTLSCSPISGHRSVSWYQQTPGQGLQFLFEYFSETQRNKGNFPGRFSGRQFSNSRSEMNVSTLELGDSALYLCASSSSTGIIYEQYFGPGTRLTVT.

The chain has TRBV14 and TRBJ1-1; TRBD1 aligns across 7 bases. V gave up 7 bases and J gave up 3 bases; unmatched junction bases: 17. Germline values: CDR1 SGHDN, CDR2 FVKESK. The CDR3 spans 17 residues. In nucleotides, the CDR3 is TGTGCCAGCAAACAAACCGGGACAGCCTCCGGTTACACTGAAGCTTTCTTT. Translating gives CASKQTGTASGYTEAFF.

CDR3: CASSTRDRANYGYTF. The CDR3 DNA follows: TGTGCCAGCAGTACCCGGGACAGAGCTAACTATGGCTACACCTTC. V is TRBV7-9 and J is TRBJ1-2; 7 positions agree with TRBD1. V lost 6 bases, J lost 0 bases, and 7 bases stayed unmatched. Germline-derived CDR1 and CDR2 are SEHNR and FQNEAQ (reference sequence). The CDR3 runs to 15 residues.

This clone appeared a single time. This chain uses TRBV2 with TRBJ2-2, with TRBD2 as a possible D gene (5 bases). Germline CDR1 is SNHLY and CDR2 is FYNNEI. V was pared by 2 bases and J by 5 bases, with 6 bases between. This CDR3 contains 13 residues. CDR3 amino acids: CASSESGTGELFF. CDR3 nucleotide sequence: TGTGCCAGCAGTGAATCGGGGACCGGGGAGCTGTTTTTT.

The rearrangement uses TRBV4-2 and TRBJ2-5; 7 bases are a match to TRBD2. V shed 0 bases, J shed 5 bases, and the junction held 9 bases outside the gene matches. The CDR3 length is 16 residues. The V gene's germline CDR1 is LGHNA and CDR2 YNFKEQ. CDR3: CASSQDFSAGEETQYF. As DNA, the CDR3 is TGTGCCAGCAGCCAAGATTTTTCGGCGGGGGAGGAGACCCAGTACTTC.

The gene calls are TRBV2 and TRBJ2-1; 14 bases line up with TRBD2. The CDR3 runs 18 residues. The V segment lost 4 bases and the J segment 0 bases; nucleotides outside the gene matches: 5. The germline gives CDR1 SNHLY, CDR2 FYNNEI. The CDR3 reads CASSGGLAGATSYNEQFF. CDR3 sequence (DNA): TGTGCCAGCAGTGGGGGACTAGCGGGGGCGACCTCCTACAATGAGCAGTTCTTC.

The gene calls are TRBV27 and TRBJ2-7, with 7 bases aligning to TRBD1. This CDR3 comprises 14 residues. CDR1 is MNHEY and CDR2 is SMNVEV in the germline V gene (reference sequence). J lost 4 bases, V lost 3 bases, and 6 bases had no gene match. The CDR3 DNA sequence: TGTGCCAGCAGTTTTCGACCGACAGGGTACGAGCAGTACTTC. It specifies CASSFRPTGYEQYF.

This chain's CDR3 is CASGDQETQYF. The CDR3 nucleotides are TGTGCTAGCGGGGATCAAGAGACCCAGTACTTC. V usage is TRBV10-3 and J usage is TRBJ2-5; 8 bases match TRBD2. In germline, CDR1 is ENHRY, CDR2 SYGVKD. The CDR3 is 11 residues long.

This chain uses TRBV5-8 with TRBJ2-2, with no clear D. Germline lookup yields CDR1 SGHTS and CDR2 YDEGEE. Trimming took 3 bases from V and 5 from J, leaving 5 bases between them. The CDR3 loop spans 12 amino acids. DNA of the CDR3: TGTGCCAGCAGCTACGGTACCGGGGAGCTGTTTTTT. Translated: CASSYGTGELFF.

The chain carries TRBV19 and TRBJ2-3, with D perhaps being TRBD1 or TRBD2 (5 bases each). The CDR3 is 14 amino acids. The V and J ends lost 5 bases and 0 bases respectively, with 9 bases between them. CDR1 and CDR2 (germline): LNHDA, SQIVND (reference sequence). The CDR3 sequence is CASSPGRSTDTQYF. As DNA, the CDR3 is TGTGCCAGTAGTCCGGGGCGGAGCACAGATACGCAGTATTTT.

The chain links TRBV6-5 to TRBJ2-5; D is tentatively TRBD1 or TRBD2 (6 bases each). The germline V and J ends were trimmed by 5 bases and 5 bases, with 12 bases remaining between them. Germline values: CDR1 MNHEY, CDR2 SVGAGI. The CDR3 contains 13 residues. CDR3 sequence (DNA): TGTGCCAGCAGTGAAGGGGGGATGGAGACCCAGTACTTC. Amino acid sequence: CASSEGGMETQYF.

The chain employs TRBV4-1 and TRBJ2-1; 12 bases fit TRBD1. CDR1 and CDR2 (germline): MGHRA, YSYEKL. CDR3 length: 15 residues. The J segment lost 7 bases and the V segment lost 7 bases, leaving 8 bases of the junction unmatched. The CDR3, as DNA: TGCGCCAGCACCGACGCGGGACAGGGGGCAAATGAGCAGTTCTTC. Encoded protein: CASTDAGQGANEQFF.

The chain combines TRBV5-1 with TRBJ1-1; 7 bases are shared with TRBD1. The CDR3 covers 15 residues. Germline V lookup: CDR1 SGHRS, CDR2 YFSETQ. The V and J ends lost 0 bases and 4 bases, in that order; junction bases with no gene match: 6. CDR3 in amino acids: CASSLAVTGTTEAFF. The CDR3 coding sequence is TGCGCCAGCAGCTTGGCCGTGACAGGGACCACTGAAGCTTTCTTT.

This clone turned up a few times. The chain is built from TRBV7-9 and TRBJ2-7, with 8 bases lining up with TRBD1. V shed 5 bases, J shed 3 bases, and the junction held 9 bases outside the gene matches. Germline-derived CDR1 and CDR2 are SEHNR and FQNEAQ (reference sequence). CDR3 length: 15 amino acids. This chain's CDR3 is CASSPISGGFYEQYF. CDR3 in DNA: TGTGCCAGCAGCCCGATATCAGGGGGCTTCTACGAGCAGTACTTC.

This clone was recorded a few times. V usage is TRBV6-1 and J usage is TRBJ2-4; TRBD2 might be the D (6 bases). V was cut by 6 bases and J by 3 bases, with 15 bases left in between. Germline V gives CDR1 MNHNS, CDR2 SASEGT. CDR3 length equals 15 residues. In DNA form, the CDR3 reads TGTGCCAGCAGAGCACTAGCCTGGGGCAAAAACATTCAGTACTTC. It encodes CASRALAWGKNIQYF.

This chain connects TRBV6-4 to TRBJ2-1; 15 nucleotides line up with TRBD2. CDR3 length: 15 residues. Trimming at V came to 8 bases and at J to 7 bases, leaving 6 bases not matched to a gene. CDR1 is MRHNA, CDR2 SNTAGT, per germline. The CDR3 DNA sequence: TGTGCCAGCTATGGGACTAGCGGGGGGACTAATGAGCAGTTCTTC. Translated: CASYGTSGGTNEQFF.

The chain uses TRBV5-6 and TRBJ2-1, with TRBD1 identical over 9 bases. This CDR3 spans 15 amino acids. Germline V gene lookup returns CDR1 SGHDT and CDR2 YYEEEE. The ends lost 2 bases at V and 8 bases at J; junction bases unmatched: 8. CDR3 bases: TGTGCCAGCAGCTTCGCCGGGACAGGGTTCCATGAGCAGTTCTTC. This codes for CASSFAGTGFHEQFF.

J is TRBJ2-7 and V is TRBV4-1; D unclear. There are 15 residues in the CDR3. The V gene's germline CDR1 is MGHRA and CDR2 YSYEKL. Between the trimmed V and J ends, which lost 2 bases and 2 bases, there was a span of 13 bases. The CDR3: CASSQTKSSTYEQYF. The CDR3 DNA reads TGCGCCAGCAGCCAAACTAAGTCTTCAACCTACGAGCAGTACTTC.

This clone was found once. The genes are TRBV15 and TRBJ1-5; D uncertain. The V end lost 3 bases, the J end lost 0 bases, and 6 bases lay between the germline ends. Germline V gene sequence: CDR1 LNHNV, CDR2 YYDKDF (reference sequence). The CDR3 consists of 14 residues. The CDR3 is CATSSSDSNQPQHF. The CDR3 coding sequence is TGTGCCACCAGCAGTTCCGATAGCAATCAGCCCCAGCATTTT.

The J gene is TRBJ2-1, the V gene TRBV4-1, with 9 bases aligning to TRBD1. With 4 bases clipped from V and 8 bases from J, the junction kept 9 bases outside the gene matches. The germline CDR1 and CDR2 sequences are MGHRA and YSYEKL. CDR3 length equals 15 residues. In DNA form, the CDR3 reads TGCGCCAGCAGCCGAGGACGACAGGGGGTGGATGAGCAGTTCTTC. Its protein is CASSRGRQGVDEQFF.

The genes are TRBV30 and TRBJ1-5; 9 nucleotides line up with TRBD1. Germline CDR1 and CDR2: GTSNPN and SVGIG (reference sequence). V was pared by 1 base and J by 4 bases, with 2 bases of the junction left unmatched. This CDR3 has 14 residues. Here the CDR3 reads CAWSGGQGNQPQHF. Here the CDR3 DNA reads TGTGCCTGGAGTGGGGGACAGGGTAATCAGCCCCAGCATTTT. Drawing the rest from reference TRBV30 and TRBJ1-5, the complete variable domain is SQTIHQWPATLVQPVGSPLSLECTVEGTSNPNLYWYRQAAGRGLQLLFYSVGIGQISSEVPQNLSASRPQDRQFILSSKKLLLSDSGFYLCAWSGGQGNQPQHFGDGTRLSIL.

As concerns this clone: Germline is not matched at one junction end, which may reflect a read error. The V gene is TRBV7-8, the J gene TRBJ2-7, with 7 bases that match TRBD1. Germline V gene sequence: CDR1 SGHVS, CDR2 FQNEAQ. The CDR3 length is 16 residues. The chain's CDR3 is CASSSSPGTALTGLCF. The CDR3 DNA sequence: TGTGCCAGCAGCTCCTCACCCGGGACAGCCTTAACAGGGTTGTGCTTC.

The chain couples TRBV7-6 to TRBJ1-1; no definite D call. CDR3 size: 12 residues. Germline V gives CDR1 SGHVS, CDR2 FNYEAQ. Deletions cut 5 bases from V and 8 bases from J, with 12 bases between. The CDR3 loop reads CASSPMGPEAFF. CDR3 DNA: TGTGCCAGCAGCCCTATGGGCCCCGAAGCTTTCTTT.

This clone was observed a handful of times. The chain employs TRBV6-5 and TRBJ1-2; unclear D gene. The CDR3 loop spans 15 amino acids. Trimming pared 1 base from V and 6 bases from J, leaving 15 bases between. Germline CDR1 reads MNHEY; CDR2 reads SVGAGI. CDR3: CASSYLARSFDGYTF. The CDR3 bases are TGTGCCAGCAGTTACTTAGCCAGGTCCTTCGATGGCTACACCTTC.